The present T cell receptor (beta chain) was sequenced within a study of sequential checkpoint blockade in melanoma. TCRdb's table, derived via immunoSEQ multiplex PCR, lists solely in-frame clones and lacks some. The data contain fewer than 40,000 clones, 70% to 90% of them singletons. The CDR3 sequence is 16 residues long. With 5 bases clipped from V and 0 bases from J, the junction kept 9 bases outside the gene matches. Germline lookup yields CDR1 LGHNA and CDR2 YSLEER. Treatment of the sample: randomized to nivolumab then ipilimumab (arm A) or the reverse (arm B). The clonotype was recovered from a human donor with melanoma. The V and J genes are TRBV4-3 and TRBJ2-7; TRBD2 agrees at 8 bases. Sequences were derived from CD8+ T cells sorted from blood (inferred from file names), sampled from a patient given nivolumab and ipilimumab in sequence. The CDR3 bases are TGCGCCAGCAGCTACCAAGTAGCGGGGTCCTCCTACGAGCAGTACTTC. It codes for CASSYQVAGSSYEQYF.